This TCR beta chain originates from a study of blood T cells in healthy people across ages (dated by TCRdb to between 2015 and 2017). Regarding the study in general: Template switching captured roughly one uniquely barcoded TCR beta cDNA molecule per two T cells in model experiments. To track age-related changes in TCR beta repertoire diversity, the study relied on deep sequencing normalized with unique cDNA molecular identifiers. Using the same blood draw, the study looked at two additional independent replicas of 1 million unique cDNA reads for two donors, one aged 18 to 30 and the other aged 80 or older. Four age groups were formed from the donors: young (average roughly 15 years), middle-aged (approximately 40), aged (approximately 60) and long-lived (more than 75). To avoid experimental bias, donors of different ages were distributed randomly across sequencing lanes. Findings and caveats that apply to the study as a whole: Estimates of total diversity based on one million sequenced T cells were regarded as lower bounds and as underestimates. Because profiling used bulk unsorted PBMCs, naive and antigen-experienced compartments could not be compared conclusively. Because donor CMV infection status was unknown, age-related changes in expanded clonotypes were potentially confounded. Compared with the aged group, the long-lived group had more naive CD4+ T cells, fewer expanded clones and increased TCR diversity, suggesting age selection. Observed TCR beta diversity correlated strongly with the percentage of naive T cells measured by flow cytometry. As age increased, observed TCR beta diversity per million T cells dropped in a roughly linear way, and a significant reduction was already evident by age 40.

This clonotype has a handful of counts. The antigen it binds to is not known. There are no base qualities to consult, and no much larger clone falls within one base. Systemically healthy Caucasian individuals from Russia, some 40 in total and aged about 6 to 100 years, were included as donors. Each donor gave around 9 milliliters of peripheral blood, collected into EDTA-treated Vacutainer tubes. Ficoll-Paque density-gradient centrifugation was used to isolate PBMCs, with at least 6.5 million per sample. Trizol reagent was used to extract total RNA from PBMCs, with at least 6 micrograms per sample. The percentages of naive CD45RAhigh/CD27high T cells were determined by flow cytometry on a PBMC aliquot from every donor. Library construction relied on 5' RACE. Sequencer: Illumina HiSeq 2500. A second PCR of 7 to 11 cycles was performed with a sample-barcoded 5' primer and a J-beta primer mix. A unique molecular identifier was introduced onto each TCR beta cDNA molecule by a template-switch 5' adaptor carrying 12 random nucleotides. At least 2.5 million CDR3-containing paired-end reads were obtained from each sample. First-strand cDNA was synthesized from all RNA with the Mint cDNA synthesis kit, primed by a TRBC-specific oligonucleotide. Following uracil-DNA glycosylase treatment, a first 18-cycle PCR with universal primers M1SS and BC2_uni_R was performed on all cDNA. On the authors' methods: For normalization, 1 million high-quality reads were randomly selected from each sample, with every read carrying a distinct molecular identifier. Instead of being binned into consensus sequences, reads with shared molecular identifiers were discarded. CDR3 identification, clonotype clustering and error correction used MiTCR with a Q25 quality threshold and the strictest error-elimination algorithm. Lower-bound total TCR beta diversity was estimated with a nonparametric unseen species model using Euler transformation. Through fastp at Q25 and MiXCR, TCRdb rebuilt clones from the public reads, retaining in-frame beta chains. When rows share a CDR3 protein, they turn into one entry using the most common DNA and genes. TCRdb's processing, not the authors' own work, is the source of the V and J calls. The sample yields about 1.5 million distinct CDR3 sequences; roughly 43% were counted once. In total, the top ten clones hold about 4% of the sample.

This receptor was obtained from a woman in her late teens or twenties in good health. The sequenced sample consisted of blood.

In nucleotides, the sequence is TGTGCCAGCATGATGGGGACCGGGGAGCTGTTTTTT. It is translated as CASMMGTGELFF. Recombination linked TRBV12-3 or TRBV12-4 to TRBJ2-2, with an unclear D gene assignment. V sheds 7 bases and J sheds 5 bases, leaving 8 bases between their ends. Spanning cysteine to phenylalanine, the CDR3 consists of 12 amino acids. CDR3 DNA only is kept here, 36 bases in frame from base 1.